Shown below are 13 T cell receptor beta chains from a single sample sequenced in a study of CD8 T cells in Susac syndrome. Random hexamers were used to reverse transcribe the RNA input (0.5 to 1 ug). From the immunoSEQ multiplex PCR reads, TCRdb called clonotypes with MiXCR, one entry per CDR3 protein. The sample yields almost 450,000 distinct CDR3 sequences, more than 80% seen once. Input material: CD8+ T cells from PBMCs. Source of these receptors: a human donor with multiple sclerosis.

The rearrangement joins TRBV5-5 to TRBJ1-1; the match to TRBD1 covers 7 bases. Germline CDR1 and CDR2: SGHKS and YYEKEE (reference sequence). The CDR3 covers 13 residues. V gave up 5 bases and J gave up 5 bases; unmatched junction bases: 6. The CDR3 DNA is TGTGCCAGCAGATACCCAGGGGGAACTGAAGCTTTCTTT. Its protein product is CASRYPGGTEAFF.

This chain links TRBV29-1 with TRBJ2-4; unclear D gene. The CDR3 is made up of 13 amino acids. V was pared by 5 bases and J by 4 bases, with 12 bases between. Germline V lookup: CDR1 SQVTM, CDR2 ANQGSEA. The CDR3 here is CSVKALKKNIQYF. The CDR3 DNA sequence: TGCAGCGTTAAGGCGCTGAAAAAAAACATTCAGTACTTC.

The V call is TRBV10-2, the J call TRBJ1-4; no firm D call. Trimming took 4 bases from V and 7 from J, leaving 16 bases between them. Germline lookup yields CDR1 WSHSY and CDR2 SAAADI. This CDR3 is built from 15 residues. CDR3 coding DNA: TGCGCCAGCAGTGCCGACCCCTGGGTGGGTGAAAAACTGTTTTTT. This translates into CASSADPWVGEKLFF.

DNA for the CDR3: TGTGCCAGCAGCTTAGGCGGGCTAGCGGAGCAGTTCTTC. Translated: CASSLGGLAEQFF. J is TRBJ2-1 and V is TRBV7-9, with TRBD2 as a possible D gene (6 bases). The CDR3 loop spans 13 amino acids. Germline CDR1 reads SEHNR; CDR2 reads FQNEAQ (reference sequence). Trimming removed 1 base from V and 10 bases from J, with 11 bases in between. The full variable domain, completed using reference TRBV7-9 and TRBJ2-1, is DTGVSQNPRHKITKRGQNVTFRCDPISEHNRLYWYRQTLGQGPEFLTYFQNEAQLEKSRLLSDRFSAERPKGSFSTLEIQRTEQGDSAMYLCASSLGGLAEQFFGPGTRLTVL.

The V call is TRBV20-1, the J call TRBJ1-6, with a possible D match to TRBD1 (5 bases). This CDR3 region has 12 residues. With 0 bases removed from V and 14 bases from J, the gap between germline ends came to 11 bases. Germline V gene lookup returns CDR1 DFQATT and CDR2 SNEGSKA (reference sequence). The CDR3 reads CSARDRGTTLHF. As DNA, the CDR3 is TGCAGTGCTAGAGATAGGGGAACCACCCTCCACTTT.

For this clonotype: One end of the junction fails to match germline, which may point to a read error. The gene calls are TRBV29-1 and TRBJ2-6; D possibly matches TRBD1 or TRBD2 (5 bases each). Germline CDR1 and CDR2: SQVTM and ANQGSEA. The CDR3 runs to 14 residues. The CDR3 DNA reads TGCAGCGTTGGAGGGACGTCTGAGGCCAACGTCCTGACTTTC. Translating it yields CSVGGTSEANVLTF.

The V and J genes are TRBV5-4 and TRBJ1-5; tentatively, D is TRBD1 (6 bases). V lost 4 bases and J lost 3, with 11 bases in between. The CDR3 extends over 14 amino acids. Germline V gives CDR1 SGHNT, CDR2 YYREEE (reference sequence). CDR3 protein: CASSPRGDNQPQHF. The CDR3 DNA follows: TGTGCCAGCAGCCCAAGGGGGGACAATCAGCCCCAGCATTTT.

V and J are TRBV11-1 and TRBJ2-4; 13 bases fit TRBD2. V lost 5 bases and J lost 0; bases outside the gene matches: 13. CDR1 and CDR2 (germline): SGHAT, FQDESV (reference sequence). The CDR3 has 20 residues. The CDR3, as DNA: TGTGCCAGCAGCCCCCTACTAGCGGGAGGGCCAAATGGAGCCAAAAACATTCAGTACTTC. Translation gives CASSPLLAGGPNGAKNIQYF.

The chain joins TRBV6-5 to TRBJ1-5; D call uncertain. This CDR3 is built from 15 residues. Between the trimmed V and J ends, which lost 2 bases and 0 bases, there was a span of 8 bases. Germline V CDR1 and CDR2: MNHEY, SVGAGI. Here the CDR3 DNA reads TGTGCCAGCAGTTACAACGGTTATAGCAATCAGCCCCAGCATTTT. It encodes CASSYNGYSNQPQHF.

The gene calls are TRBV10-3 and TRBJ2-5, with TRBD2 matching 10 bases. Germline trimming cut 6 bases from V and 5 bases from J; bases unmatched to any gene: 12. Germline-derived CDR1 and CDR2 are ENHRY and SYGVKD. This CDR3 contains 16 residues. CDR3 DNA: TGTGCCATCAGCCCTACTAGCGGGAATCGTGTGGAGACCCAGTACTTC. It specifies CAISPTSGNRVETQYF.

CDR3 region: CASSLTFLGRELQETQYF. CDR3 in DNA: TGTGCCAGCAGCTTAACATTTCTCGGCAGGGAACTTCAAGAGACCCAGTACTTC. This chain links TRBV7-2 with TRBJ2-5; maybe TRBD1 (5 bases). This CDR3 region has 18 residues. Germline V lookup: CDR1 SGHTA, CDR2 FQGNSA. Trimming removed 2 bases from V and 2 bases from J, with 21 bases in between.

The sample holds one count of this clonotype. The chain has TRBV4-1 and TRBJ1-5; TRBD1 aligns across 7 bases. Germline V lookup: CDR1 MGHRA, CDR2 YSYEKL. The CDR3 contains 16 residues. The V and J ends lost 4 bases and 0 bases, in that order; junction bases with no gene match: 6. This CDR3 is CASSLRQGNSNQPQHF. CDR3 sequence (DNA): TGCGCCAGCAGCCTAAGACAGGGTAATAGCAATCAGCCCCAGCATTTT.

The chain has TRBV7-9 and TRBJ2-3; 8 bases map to TRBD2. This CDR3 comprises 17 residues. The germline gives CDR1 SEHNR, CDR2 FQNEAQ (reference sequence). V trimming: 2 bases; J trimming: 0 bases; junction bases outside the gene matches: 7. The CDR3 protein is CASSLLAGSSSTDTQYF. In DNA form, the CDR3 reads TGTGCCAGCAGCTTATTAGCGGGGTCTTCTAGCACAGATACGCAGTATTTT.